Shown below are 32 T cell receptor beta chains from a single sample sequenced in a study of cytomegalovirus exposure and HLA in healthy donors (dated by TCRdb to the late 2010s). The library was made by the immunoSEQ multiplex PCR assay. The multiplex PCR relied on a mix of 60 forward primers for TCR Vbeta segments and 13 reverse primers for TCR Jbeta segments. TCRdb obtained this table from immuneACCESS and retained in-frame rearrangements with V and J assigned. These tables miss some clones; where compared with another copy, unresolved V genes account for less than half of the shortfall, and the remainder is unexplained. The sample table includes over 100,000 clones. 1.5% to 2% of the sample belongs to the ten largest clones. The specimen was PBMCs. The receptors shown here come from a man aged 18 to 35 in good health and CMV-seronegative.

The chain is built from TRBV28 and TRBJ2-2, with TRBD2 identical over 14 bases. This CDR3 has 19 amino acids. Trimming cost V 6 bases and J 6 bases; bases outside gene matches: 15. Per the germline V gene, CDR1 is MDHEN and CDR2 is SYDVKM. The CDR3: CASRSPGLAGAVEAGELFF. The CDR3 DNA reads TGTGCCAGCAGATCCCCGGGACTAGCGGGAGCGGTGGAGGCCGGGGAGCTGTTTTTT.

The chain links TRBV7-9 to TRBJ2-3; 7 bases match TRBD1. From germline, CDR1 is SEHNR and CDR2 FQNEAQ (reference sequence). This CDR3 region has 15 residues. V was pared by 4 bases and J by 3 bases, with 7 bases of the junction left unmatched. The CDR3 coding sequence is TGTGCCAGCAGCTCATCGACAGGGAAGACAGATACGCAGTATTTT. Protein sequence: CASSSSTGKTDTQYF. Based on the CDR3 plus reference TRBV7-9 and TRBJ2-3, the full variable domain is DTGVSQNPRHKITKRGQNVTFRCDPISEHNRLYWYRQTLGQGPEFLTYFQNEAQLEKSRLLSDRFSAERPKGSFSTLEIQRTEQGDSAMYLCASSSSTGKTDTQYFGPGTRLTVL.

The chain combines TRBV2 with TRBJ2-7; possible D gene TRBD1, 7 bases. Germline V CDR1 and CDR2: SNHLY, FYNNEI. The germline V and J ends were trimmed by 7 bases and 0 bases, with 16 bases remaining between them. CDR3 length: 15 amino acids. CDR3 loop: CASKQGGSSSYEQYF. CDR3 coding DNA: TGTGCCAGCAAGCAGGGGGGTAGCAGCTCCTACGAGCAGTACTTC.

This chain joins TRBV18 and TRBJ2-7; 7 bases are a match to TRBD1. Unmatched junction bases numbered 12, after V lost 5 bases and J lost 5 bases. The CDR3 has 15 residues. The germline CDR1 and CDR2 sequences are KGHSH and LQKENI. DNA for the CDR3: TGTGCCAGCTCAGCTTTGACAGGGTGGATTGACGAGCAGTACTTC. Its protein product is CASSALTGWIDEQYF.

The chain employs TRBV6-1 and TRBJ2-7; possibly TRBD2 for D (6 bases). CDR3 length equals 12 residues. The germline V gene encodes CDR1 MNHNS and CDR2 SASEGT. V lost 8 bases and J 4 bases, leaving 12 bases between the germline ends. CDR3 in amino acids: CASGGEGYEQYF. CDR3 DNA sequence: TGTGCCAGCGGAGGGGAAGGGTACGAGCAGTACTTC.

The genes are TRBV6-5 and TRBJ2-7; the match to TRBD2 covers 10 bases. Germline lookup yields CDR1 MNHEY and CDR2 SVGAGI. The CDR3 runs to 15 residues. With V trimmed by 2 bases and J by 0 bases, 1 base remained unmatched. CDR3: CASSYGLAVSYEQYF. The CDR3 DNA follows: TGTGCCAGCAGTTACGGACTAGCGGTCTCCTACGAGCAGTACTTC.

The genes are TRBV28 and TRBJ2-7; TRBD1 matches 7 bases. Germline V gene data show CDR1 as MDHEN and CDR2 as SYDVKM. V gave up 6 bases and J gave up 2 bases; unmatched junction bases: 10. The CDR3 is 15 amino acids. The CDR3 DNA follows: TGTGCCAGCAGCCACCCCACAGGGGCCGCCTACGAGCAGTACTTC. Translating it yields CASSHPTGAAYEQYF.

The rearrangement links TRBV6-6 to TRBJ1-2; 9 nucleotides align to TRBD1. V gave up 0 bases and J gave up 4 bases; unmatched junction bases: 3. This CDR3 is built from 15 residues. CDR1 is MNHNY, CDR2 SVGAGI, per germline (reference sequence). For the CDR3, the DNA is TGTGCCAGCAGTTACTCGAGGGGACAGGGCTATGGCTACACCTTC. Protein product: CASSYSRGQGYGYTF.

J is TRBJ2-1 and V is TRBV7-9, with TRBD1 identical over 8 bases. Germline V gives CDR1 SEHNR, CDR2 FQNEAQ (reference sequence). Trimming cost V 4 bases and J 16 bases; bases outside gene matches: 6. The CDR3 runs 11 residues. The CDR3 region has the DNA TGTGCCAGCAGCTCTGGGACAGGTGAATTCTTC. Protein sequence: CASSSGTGEFF.

The V call is TRBV9, the J call TRBJ2-6; 7 bases agree with TRBD1. V shed 1 base and J 2 bases; nucleotides not matched to a gene: 6. The CDR3 consists of 17 residues. Germline CDR1 and CDR2: SGDLS and YYNGEE. The CDR3 protein is CASSVFSGQAGANVLTF. The CDR3 region has the DNA TGTGCCAGCAGCGTATTCTCAGGACAGGCTGGGGCCAACGTCCTGACTTTC.

The chain couples TRBV27 to TRBJ1-2; the match to TRBD1 covers 10 bases. The V gene end was trimmed by 6 bases and the J gene end by 4 bases; junction bases not matched to a gene: 5. The germline V gene has CDR1 MNHEY and CDR2 SMNVEV (reference sequence). The CDR3 is 14 amino acids. The CDR3 DNA follows: TGTGCCAGCAGCGATGGACAGGGGGTCTATGGCTACACCTTC. It specifies CASSDGQGVYGYTF.

Here the CDR3 reads CASSPGQNYNSPLHF. CDR3 nucleotides: TGTGCCAGCTCACCAGGCCAGAACTATAATTCACCCCTCCACTTT. The chain is built from TRBV18 and TRBJ1-6; D gene ambiguous. Germline V lookup: CDR1 KGHSH, CDR2 LQKENI. V was clipped by 2 bases and J by 3 bases, with 8 bases between them. There are 15 residues in the CDR3.

This sequence joins TRBV29-1 and TRBJ2-1, with 9 bases identical to TRBD1. V dropped 8 bases and J dropped 4; count of bases not matched to a gene: 18. The CDR3 is 17 residues long. The germline CDR1 and CDR2 sequences are SQVTM and ANQGSEA. CDR3 amino acids: CSSLGSGQGSRYNEQFF. DNA of the CDR3: TGCAGCTCATTGGGGTCAGGACAGGGGTCCCGTTACAATGAGCAGTTCTTC.

The V call is TRBV5-1, the J call TRBJ1-1; D gene ambiguous. The V gene's germline CDR1 is SGHRS and CDR2 YFSETQ. Trimming took 5 bases from V and 2 from J, leaving 7 bases between them. The length of the CDR3 is 12 residues. The CDR3 reads CASSAVNTEAFF. CDR3 in DNA: TGCGCCAGCAGTGCAGTTAACACTGAAGCTTTCTTT. Based on the CDR3 plus reference TRBV5-1 and TRBJ1-1, the full variable domain is KAGVTQTPRYLIKTRGQQVTLSCSPISGHRSVSWYQQTPGQGLQFLFEYFSETQRNKGNFPGRFSGRQFSNSRSEMNVSTLELGDSALYLCASSAVNTEAFFGQGTRLTVV.

The chain uses TRBV10-3 and TRBJ1-5, with unresolved D. Trimming took off 6 bases at V and 2 bases at J, with 11 bases between the two ends. The length of the CDR3 is 14 residues. CDR1 and CDR2 from the germline V gene are ENHRY and SYGVKD. For the CDR3, the DNA is TGTGCCATCAGCCCCGACGGGGGCAATCAGCCCCAGCATTTT. Protein product: CAISPDGGNQPQHF.

This sequence joins TRBV5-1 and TRBJ1-2; D remains ambiguous. Trimming cost V 1 base and J 0 bases, with 10 bases left between them. This CDR3 spans 15 amino acids. CDR1 and CDR2 from the germline V gene are SGHRS and YFSETQ. The CDR3 nucleotides are TGCGCCAGCAGCTTGAGTGGAGGGACTAACTATGGCTACACCTTC. Its translation: CASSLSGGTNYGYTF.

This sequence joins TRBV7-2 and TRBJ1-1; D might be TRBD1 (5 bases). V was shortened by 6 bases and J by 3 bases, with 14 bases between the two germline ends. The CDR3 is 14 residues long. The germline V gene has CDR1 SGHTA and CDR2 FQGNSA. The CDR3 nucleotides read TGTGCCAGCAGTAATAGATGGGGGGACACTGAAGCTTTCTTT. Translation: CASSNRWGDTEAFF. The full variable domain, with the rest looked up from reference TRBV7-2 and TRBJ1-1, is GAGVSQSPSNKVTEKGKDVELRCDPISGHTALYWYRQSLGQGLEFLIYFQGNSAPDKSGLPSDRFSAERTGGSVSTLTIQRTQQEDSAVYLCASSNRWGDTEAFFGQGTRLTVV.

This chain's CDR3 is CASSQGTAMNTEAFF. The CDR3 bases are TGTGCCAGCAGCCAAGGGACAGCAATGAACACTGAAGCTTTCTTT. V gene TRBV14 combines with J gene TRBJ1-1, with D perhaps matching TRBD1 (6 bases). Trimming pared 1 base from V and 0 bases from J, leaving 9 bases between. The germline gives CDR1 SGHDN, CDR2 FVKESK. The CDR3 has 15 residues.

This chain uses TRBV19 with TRBJ1-1; TRBD1 matches 8 bases. Germline CDR1 reads LNHDA; CDR2 reads SQIVND (reference sequence). This CDR3 has 11 residues. V trimming: 11 bases; J trimming: 2 bases; junction bases outside the gene matches: 1. The CDR3 DNA follows: TGTGCCGACAGGGGCAACACTGAAGCTTTCTTT. Protein: CADRGNTEAFF.

The chain links TRBV2 to TRBJ1-6; TRBD1 matches at 9 bases. CDR1 and CDR2 (germline): SNHLY, FYNNEI. V lost 8 bases, J lost 7 bases, and 9 bases stayed unmatched. The CDR3 is 15 amino acids. CDR3 loop: CASDRTGGRNSPLHF. In DNA, the CDR3 is TGTGCCAGCGACCGAACAGGGGGCCGCAATTCACCCCTCCACTTT.

The chain couples TRBV7-5 to TRBJ2-5; TRBD1 was called by the table and not checked on the DNA. TRBV7-5 is a pseudogene segment. The length of the CDR3 is 12 residues. The DNA of the CDR3 is TGTGCCAGATTGGGGCCACAAGAGACCCAGTACTTC. It is translated as CARLGPQETQYF.

This chain uses TRBV4-3 with TRBJ2-2; the match to TRBD2 covers 15 bases. The CDR3 spans 16 residues. With V trimmed by 4 bases and J by 7 bases, 4 bases remained unmatched. Germline-derived CDR1 and CDR2 are LGHNA and YSLEER. The chain's CDR3 is CASSRGLAGGVGELFF. As DNA, the CDR3 is TGCGCCAGCAGCCGAGGACTAGCGGGAGGGGTCGGGGAGCTGTTTTTT.

The chain joins TRBV6-5 to TRBJ2-5; 7 positions agree with TRBD1. Looked up from germline, CDR1 is MNHEY and CDR2 is SVGAGI. Trimming cost V 4 bases and J 5 bases; bases outside gene matches: 10. CDR3 size: 15 residues. The CDR3 sequence is CASSSPYRGVETQYF. The CDR3 DNA follows: TGTGCCAGCAGTTCTCCTTACAGGGGCGTCGAGACCCAGTACTTC.

The chain uses TRBV11-2 and TRBJ2-2; D is unresolved. The CDR3 extends over 13 amino acids. Germline values: CDR1 SGHAT, CDR2 FQNNGV. V shed 4 bases and J shed 3 bases, with 6 bases lying between them. DNA for the CDR3: TGTGCCAGCAGCTATGACTACACCGGGGAGCTGTTTTTT. As protein: CASSYDYTGELFF.

This chain joins TRBV4-2 and TRBJ2-2, with 7 bases fitting TRBD2. The V segment lost 4 bases and the J segment 1 base; nucleotides outside the gene matches: 6. CDR1 and CDR2 (germline): LGHNA, YNFKEQ. The CDR3 has 16 amino acids. DNA for the CDR3: TGTGCCAGCAGCCCGCGGACTAGACAGAACACCGGGGAGCTGTTTTTT. Amino acids: CASSPRTRQNTGELFF.

As DNA, the CDR3 is TGTGCCAGCACCCGCGAGAGTGGCTCCTACGAGCAGTACTTC. This sequence encodes CASTRESGSYEQYF. The V call is TRBV28, the J call TRBJ2-7; D is undetermined. The V gene lost 7 bases and the J gene lost 0 bases, with 13 bases spanning the gap. The CDR3 covers 14 residues. Germline CDR1 and CDR2: MDHEN and SYDVKM.

V and J are TRBV27 and TRBJ2-7; TRBD1 might be the D (6 bases). CDR1 and CDR2 from the germline V gene are MNHEY and SMNVEV (reference sequence). The CDR3 totals 13 residues. Between the trimmed V and J ends, which lost 6 bases and 3 bases, there was a span of 12 bases. Here the CDR3 reads CASSVDRHYEQYF. The CDR3 region has the DNA TGTGCCAGCAGCGTAGACAGGCACTACGAGCAGTACTTC.

This CDR3 is CASRLTGDPYRTDTQYF. CDR3 in DNA: TGTGCCAGCAGGCTTACAGGGGACCCCTACCGCACAGATACGCAGTATTTT. This rearrangement joins TRBV25-1 to TRBJ2-3; 7 bases map to TRBD1. CDR3 length equals 17 residues. Germline lookup yields CDR1 MGHDK and CDR2 SYGVNS. The V segment lost 6 bases and the J segment 1 base; nucleotides outside the gene matches: 13.

DNA of the CDR3: TGCGCCAGCAGCGAGCTTCAGAACACCGGGGAGCTGTTTTTT. Amino acids: CASSELQNTGELFF. The rearrangement joins TRBV5-1 to TRBJ2-2, with unresolved D. CDR1 is SGHRS, CDR2 YFSETQ, per germline. The ends were cut back, 4 bases at V and 1 base at J, with 8 bases in the middle. The CDR3 contains 14 residues.

V and J are TRBV28 and TRBJ2-3, with TRBD1 as a possible D gene (6 bases). Germline V lookup: CDR1 MDHEN, CDR2 SYDVKM. The CDR3 covers 15 residues. Trimming stripped 1 base from V and 6 bases from J, with 14 bases between. In DNA, the CDR3 is TGTGCCAGCAGTTTATTGGACAGAGTGATGGATACGCAGTATTTT. As protein: CASSLLDRVMDTQYF. The full variable domain, rest sourced from reference TRBV28 and TRBJ2-3, is DVKVTQSSRYLVKRTGEKVFLECVQDMDHENMFWYRQDPGLGLRLIYFSYDVKMKEKGDIPEGYSVSREKKERFSLILESASTNQTSMYLCASSLLDRVMDTQYFGPGTRLTVL.

V usage is TRBV5-6 and J usage is TRBJ2-2; 7 positions match TRBD1. The CDR3 is 15 amino acids. With V trimmed by 6 bases and J by 6 bases, 11 bases remained unmatched. The germline V gene encodes CDR1 SGHDT and CDR2 YYEEEE. CDR3 DNA: TGTGCCAGCAACCCGGGACAGACACTCTCCGGGGAGCTGTTTTTT. This translates into CASNPGQTLSGELFF.

This chain connects TRBV6-1 to TRBJ2-4; TRBD1 might be the D (6 bases). V dropped 6 bases and J dropped 0 bases, with 9 bases sitting between them. This CDR3 is built from 14 residues. Germline V gives CDR1 MNHNS, CDR2 SASEGT. Written as DNA, the CDR3 is TGTGCCAGCAGAAACAGGGAAGCCAAAAACATTCAGTACTTC. Translation gives CASRNREAKNIQYF.